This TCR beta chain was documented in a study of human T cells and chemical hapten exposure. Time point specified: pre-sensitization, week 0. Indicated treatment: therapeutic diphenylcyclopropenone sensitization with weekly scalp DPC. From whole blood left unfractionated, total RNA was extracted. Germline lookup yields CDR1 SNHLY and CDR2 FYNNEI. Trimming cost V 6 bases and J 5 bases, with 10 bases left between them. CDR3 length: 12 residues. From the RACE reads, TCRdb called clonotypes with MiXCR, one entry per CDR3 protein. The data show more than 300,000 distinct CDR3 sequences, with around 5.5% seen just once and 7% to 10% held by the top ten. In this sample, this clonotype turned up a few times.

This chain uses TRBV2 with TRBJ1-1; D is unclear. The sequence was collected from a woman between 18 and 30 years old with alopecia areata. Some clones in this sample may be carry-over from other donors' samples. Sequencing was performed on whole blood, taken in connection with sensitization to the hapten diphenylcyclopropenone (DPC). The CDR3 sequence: CASRVGVTEAFF. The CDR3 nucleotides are TGTGCCAGCAGGGTCGGGGTTACTGAAGCTTTCTTT. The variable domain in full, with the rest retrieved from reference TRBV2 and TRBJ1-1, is EPEVTQTPSHQVTQMGQEVILRCVPISNHLYFYWYRQILGQKVEFLVSFYNNEISEKSEIFDDQFSVERPDGSNFTLKIRSTKLEDSAMYFCASRVGVTEAFFGQGTRLTVV.